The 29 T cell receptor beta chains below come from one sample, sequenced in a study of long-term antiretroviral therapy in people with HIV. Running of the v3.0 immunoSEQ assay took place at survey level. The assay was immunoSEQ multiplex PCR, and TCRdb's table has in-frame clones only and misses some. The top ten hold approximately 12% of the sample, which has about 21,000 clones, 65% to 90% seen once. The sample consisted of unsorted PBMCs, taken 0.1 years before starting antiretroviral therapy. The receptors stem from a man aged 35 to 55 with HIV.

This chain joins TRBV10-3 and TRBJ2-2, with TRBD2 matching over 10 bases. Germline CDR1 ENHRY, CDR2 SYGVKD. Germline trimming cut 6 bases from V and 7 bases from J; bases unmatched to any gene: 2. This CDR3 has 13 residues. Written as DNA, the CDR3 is TGTGCCATCAGGCAGCGGGAGGGCGGGGAGCTGTTTTTT. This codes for CAIRQREGGELFF.

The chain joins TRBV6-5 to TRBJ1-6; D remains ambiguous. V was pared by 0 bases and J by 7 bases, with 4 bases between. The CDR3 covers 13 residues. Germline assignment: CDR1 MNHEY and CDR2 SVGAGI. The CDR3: CASSYSGNSPLHF. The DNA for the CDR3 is TGTGCCAGCAGTTACTCAGGGAATTCACCCCTCCACTTT.

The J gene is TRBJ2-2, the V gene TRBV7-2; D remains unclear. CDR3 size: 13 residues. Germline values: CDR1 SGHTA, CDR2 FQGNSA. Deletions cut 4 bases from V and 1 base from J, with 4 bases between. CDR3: CASSSKNTGELFF. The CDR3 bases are TGTGCCAGCAGCTCCAAGAACACCGGGGAGCTGTTTTTT.

CDR3 protein: CASSLGEVYEQYF. CDR3 bases: TGCGCCAGCAGCTTGGGGGAAGTCTACGAGCAGTACTTC. The chain employs TRBV5-1 and TRBJ2-7; D is unclear. Trimming removed 0 bases from V and 3 bases from J, with 7 bases in between. CDR3 length equals 13 residues. The germline CDR1 and CDR2 sequences are SGHRS and YFSETQ.

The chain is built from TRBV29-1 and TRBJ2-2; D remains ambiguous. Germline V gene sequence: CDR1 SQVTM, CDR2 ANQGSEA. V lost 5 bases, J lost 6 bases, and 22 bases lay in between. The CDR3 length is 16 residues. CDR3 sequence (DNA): TGCAGCGTTTGGGAAAGCCGCCTCAAGGGTTCCGGGGAGCTGTTTTTT. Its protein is CSVWESRLKGSGELFF.

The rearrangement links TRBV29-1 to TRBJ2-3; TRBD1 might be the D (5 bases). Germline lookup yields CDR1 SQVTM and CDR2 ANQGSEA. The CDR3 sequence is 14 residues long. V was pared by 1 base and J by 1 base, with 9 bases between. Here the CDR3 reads CSVEAGFGTDTQYF. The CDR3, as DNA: TGCAGCGTTGAAGCAGGGTTCGGCACAGATACGCAGTATTTT.

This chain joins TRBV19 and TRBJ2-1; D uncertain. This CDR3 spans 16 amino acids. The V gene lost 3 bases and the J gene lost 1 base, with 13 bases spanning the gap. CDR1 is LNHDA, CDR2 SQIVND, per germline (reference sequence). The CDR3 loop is CASSMIVGGSYNEQFF. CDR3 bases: TGTGCCAGTAGTATGATTGTAGGTGGGTCCTACAATGAGCAGTTCTTC. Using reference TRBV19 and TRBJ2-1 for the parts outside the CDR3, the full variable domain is DGGITQSPKYLFRKEGQNVTLSCEQNLNHDAMYWYRQDPGQGLRLIYYSQIVNDFQKGDIAEGYSVSREKKESFPLTVTSAQKNPTAFYLCASSMIVGGSYNEQFFGPGTRLTVL.

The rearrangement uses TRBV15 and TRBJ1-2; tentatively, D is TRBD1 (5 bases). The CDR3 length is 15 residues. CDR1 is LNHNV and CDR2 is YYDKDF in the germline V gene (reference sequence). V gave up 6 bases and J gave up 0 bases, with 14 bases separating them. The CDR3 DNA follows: TGTGCCACCAGAGAAAGCAGGGTCTCTAACTATGGCTACACCTTC. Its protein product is CATRESRVSNYGYTF.

DNA for the CDR3: TGTGCCAGCAGTTTCCCACAGGGAGGTCAGCCCCAGCATTTT. This codes for CASSFPQGGQPQHF. The chain employs TRBV28 and TRBJ1-5, with TRBD1 as a possible D gene (6 bases). The CDR3 extends over 14 amino acids. V dropped 3 bases and J dropped 6 bases, with 12 bases sitting between them. Per the germline V gene, CDR1 is MDHEN and CDR2 is SYDVKM. Supplemented by reference TRBV28 and TRBJ1-5, the full variable domain reads DVKVTQSSRYLVKRTGEKVFLECVQDMDHENMFWYRQDPGLGLRLIYFSYDVKMKEKGDIPEGYSVSREKKERFSLILESASTNQTSMYLCASSFPQGGQPQHFGDGTRLSIL.

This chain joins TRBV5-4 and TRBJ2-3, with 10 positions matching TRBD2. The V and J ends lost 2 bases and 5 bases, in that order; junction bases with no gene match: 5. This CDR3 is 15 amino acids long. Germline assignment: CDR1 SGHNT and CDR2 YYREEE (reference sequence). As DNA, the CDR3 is TGTGCCAGCAGCTTCCTAGCGGGAGAAATAGATACGCAGTATTTT. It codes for CASSFLAGEIDTQYF.

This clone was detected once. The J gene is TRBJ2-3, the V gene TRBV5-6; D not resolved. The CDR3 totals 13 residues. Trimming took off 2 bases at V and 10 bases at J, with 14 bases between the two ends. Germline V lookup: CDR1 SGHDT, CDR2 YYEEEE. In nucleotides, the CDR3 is TGTGCCAGCAGCTTCTACTCGTCCAAAGCGCAGTATTTT. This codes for CASSFYSSKAQYF. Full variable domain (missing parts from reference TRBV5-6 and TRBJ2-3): DAGVTQSPTHLIKTRGQQVTLRCSPKSGHDTVSWYQQALGQGPQFIFQYYEEEERQRGNFPDRFSGHQFPNYSSELNVNALLLGDSALYLCASSFYSSKAQYFGPGTRLTVL.

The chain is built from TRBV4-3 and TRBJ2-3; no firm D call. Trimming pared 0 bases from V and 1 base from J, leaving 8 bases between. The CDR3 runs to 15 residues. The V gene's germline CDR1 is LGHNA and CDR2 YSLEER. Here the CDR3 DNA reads TGCGCCAGCAGCCAAGAGAATTGGGGCACAGATACGCAGTATTTT. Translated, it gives CASSQENWGTDTQYF.

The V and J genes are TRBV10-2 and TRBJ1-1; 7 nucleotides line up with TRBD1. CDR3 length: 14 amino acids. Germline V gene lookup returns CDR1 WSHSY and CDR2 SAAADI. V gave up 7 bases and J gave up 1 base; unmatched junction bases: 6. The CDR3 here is CASTRQGPNTEAFF. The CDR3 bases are TGCGCCAGCACACGACAGGGACCGAACACTGAAGCTTTCTTT.

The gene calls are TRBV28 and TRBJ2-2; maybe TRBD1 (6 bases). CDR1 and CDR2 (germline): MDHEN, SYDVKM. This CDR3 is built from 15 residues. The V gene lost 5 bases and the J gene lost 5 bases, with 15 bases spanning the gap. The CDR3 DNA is TGTGCCAGCAGTCCAACAGGGAGAAATACCGGGGAGCTGTTTTTT. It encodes CASSPTGRNTGELFF.

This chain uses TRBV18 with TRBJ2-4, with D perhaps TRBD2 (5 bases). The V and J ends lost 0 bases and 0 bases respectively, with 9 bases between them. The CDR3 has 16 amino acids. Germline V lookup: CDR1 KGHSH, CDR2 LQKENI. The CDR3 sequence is CASSPPNGVAKNIQYF. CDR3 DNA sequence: TGTGCCAGCTCACCACCCAACGGGGTAGCCAAAAACATTCAGTACTTC.

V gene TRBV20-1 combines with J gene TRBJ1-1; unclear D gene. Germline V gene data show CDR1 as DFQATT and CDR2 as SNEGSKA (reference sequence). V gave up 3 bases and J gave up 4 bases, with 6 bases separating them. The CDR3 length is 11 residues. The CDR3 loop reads CSAREGTEAFF. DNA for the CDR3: TGCAGTGCTAGGGAGGGCACTGAAGCTTTCTTT.

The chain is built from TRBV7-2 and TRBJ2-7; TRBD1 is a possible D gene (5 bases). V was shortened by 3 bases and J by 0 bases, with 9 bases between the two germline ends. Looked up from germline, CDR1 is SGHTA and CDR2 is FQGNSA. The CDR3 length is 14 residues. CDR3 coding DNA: TGTGCCAGCAGCTTCTTAGGGGCCTCCTACGAGCAGTACTTC. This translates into CASSFLGASYEQYF.

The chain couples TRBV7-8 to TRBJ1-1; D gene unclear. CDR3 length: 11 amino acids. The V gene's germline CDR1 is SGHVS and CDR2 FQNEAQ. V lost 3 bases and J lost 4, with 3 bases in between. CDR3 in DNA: TGTGCCAGCAGCTTTACCACTGAAGCTTTCTTT. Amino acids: CASSFTTEAFF.

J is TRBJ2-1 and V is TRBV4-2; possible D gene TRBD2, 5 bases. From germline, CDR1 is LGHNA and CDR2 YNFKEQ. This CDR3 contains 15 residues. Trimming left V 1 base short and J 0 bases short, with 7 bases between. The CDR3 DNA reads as TGTGCCAGCAGCCAAGCGGGAAGCTCCTACAATGAGCAGTTCTTC. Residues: CASSQAGSSYNEQFF.

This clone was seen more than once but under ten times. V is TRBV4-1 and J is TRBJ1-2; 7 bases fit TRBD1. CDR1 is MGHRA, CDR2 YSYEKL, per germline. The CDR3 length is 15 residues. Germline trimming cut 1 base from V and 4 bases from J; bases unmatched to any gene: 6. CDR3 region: CASSQGLGGGYGYTF. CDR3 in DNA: TGCGCCAGCAGCCAAGGGCTAGGGGGCGGCTATGGCTACACCTTC.

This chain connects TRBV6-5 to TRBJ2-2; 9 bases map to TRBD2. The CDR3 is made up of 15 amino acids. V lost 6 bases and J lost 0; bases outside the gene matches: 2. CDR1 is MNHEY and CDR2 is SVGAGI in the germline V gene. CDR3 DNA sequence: TGTGCCAGCAGGAGCGGGGGGACGAACACCGGGGAGCTGTTTTTT. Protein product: CASRSGGTNTGELFF.

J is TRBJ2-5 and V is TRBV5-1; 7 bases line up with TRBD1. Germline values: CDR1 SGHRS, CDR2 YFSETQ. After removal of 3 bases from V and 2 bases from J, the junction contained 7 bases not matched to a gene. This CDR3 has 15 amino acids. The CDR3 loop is CASSYRGGFQETQYF. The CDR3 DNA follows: TGCGCCAGCAGCTACAGGGGTGGCTTTCAAGAGACCCAGTACTTC.

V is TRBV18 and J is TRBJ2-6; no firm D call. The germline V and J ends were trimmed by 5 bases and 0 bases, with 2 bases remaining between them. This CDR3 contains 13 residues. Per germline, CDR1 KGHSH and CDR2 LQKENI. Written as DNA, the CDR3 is TGTGCCAGCTCAGACTCTGGGGCCAACGTCCTGACTTTC. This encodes CASSDSGANVLTF.

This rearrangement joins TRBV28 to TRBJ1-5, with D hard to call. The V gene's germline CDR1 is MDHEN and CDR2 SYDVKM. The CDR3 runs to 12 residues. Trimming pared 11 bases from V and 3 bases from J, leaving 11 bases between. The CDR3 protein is CAHGRNNQPQHF. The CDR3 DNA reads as TGTGCCCACGGCAGAAACAATCAGCCCCAGCATTTT.

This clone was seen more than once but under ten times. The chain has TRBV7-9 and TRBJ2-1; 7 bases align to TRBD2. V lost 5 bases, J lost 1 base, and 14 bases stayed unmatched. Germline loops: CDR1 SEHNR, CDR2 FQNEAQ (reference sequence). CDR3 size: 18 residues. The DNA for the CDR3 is TGTGCCAGCAGCGATTGGGTCAGTGCGGGAGATTCCTACAATGAGCAGTTCTTC. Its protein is CASSDWVSAGDSYNEQFF.

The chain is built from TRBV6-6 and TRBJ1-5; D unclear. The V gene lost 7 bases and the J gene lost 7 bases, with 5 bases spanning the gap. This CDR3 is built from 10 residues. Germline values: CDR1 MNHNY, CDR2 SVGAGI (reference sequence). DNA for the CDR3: TGTGCCAGCAACTACCAGCCCCAGCATTTT. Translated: CASNYQPQHF.

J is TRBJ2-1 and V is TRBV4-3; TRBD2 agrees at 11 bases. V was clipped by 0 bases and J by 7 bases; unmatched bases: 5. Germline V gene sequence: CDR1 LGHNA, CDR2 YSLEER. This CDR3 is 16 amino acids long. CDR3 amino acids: CASSQDLRLAGNEQFF. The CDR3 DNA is TGCGCCAGCAGCCAAGATCTACGACTAGCGGGGAATGAGCAGTTCTTC.

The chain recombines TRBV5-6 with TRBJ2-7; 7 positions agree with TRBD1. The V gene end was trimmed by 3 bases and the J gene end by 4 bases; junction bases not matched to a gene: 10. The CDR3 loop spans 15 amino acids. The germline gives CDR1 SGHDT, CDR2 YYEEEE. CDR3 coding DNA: TGTGCCAGCAGCTCCCTCGACAGGGACGCATACGAGCAGTACTTC. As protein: CASSSLDRDAYEQYF. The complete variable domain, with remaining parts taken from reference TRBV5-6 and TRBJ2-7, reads DAGVTQSPTHLIKTRGQQVTLRCSPKSGHDTVSWYQQALGQGPQFIFQYYEEEERQRGNFPDRFSGHQFPNYSSELNVNALLLGDSALYLCASSSLDRDAYEQYFGPGTRLTVT.

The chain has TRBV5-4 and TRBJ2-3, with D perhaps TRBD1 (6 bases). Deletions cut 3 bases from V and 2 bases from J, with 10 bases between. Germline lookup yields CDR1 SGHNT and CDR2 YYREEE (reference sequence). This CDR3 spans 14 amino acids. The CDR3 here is CASSSGQNTDTQYF. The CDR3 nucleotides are TGTGCCAGCAGCTCGGGACAAAACACAGATACGCAGTATTTT.